This T cell receptor (beta chain) is from a study of CD8 T cells in ankylosing spondylitis. Study conclusions and caveats: The clones that were linked to disease were reported to be significantly enriched in matched synovial fluid samples from ankylosing spondylitis patients. Relatively rare in peripheral blood, disease-linked clones were also CD8+. A subset of motif variants has previously been described in the synovial fluid and blood of reactive arthritis. A TCR beta motif of under ten highly homologous variants seemed to mark ankylosing spondylitis blood.

This clonotype has a count of ten or more. Its antigen is still unknown. Losses at the gene ends were 2 bases for V and 6 bases for J; bases not matched to a gene: 6. Germline lookup yields CDR1 DFQATT and CDR2 SNEGSKA (reference sequence). The CDR3 runs to 13 residues. Quantitative 5'-RACE with molecular barcodes generated TCR beta libraries. TCRdb processed the 5' RACE reads anew with MiXCR; each CDR3 protein has one entry. Found here are hundreds of thousands of distinct CDR3 sequences, about 10% of them singletons; the top ten hold just over 0.5%. Material for sequencing was blood, either unsorted or a sorted T cell fraction (not recorded which). The V gene is TRBV20-1, the J gene TRBJ2-7; TRBD2 aligns across 8 bases. The source is a male donor with ankylosing spondylitis. CDR3 DNA sequence: TGCAGTGCTAGAACGGGAGGGCCCCTCGAGCAGTACTTC. It codes for CSARTGGPLEQYF.